This TCR beta chain was retrieved from a study of CD8 T cells in Susac syndrome. Findings and limits, study-wide: The study recognized that the number of individuals in its TCR sequencing and HLA analysis was relatively small.

Random hexamers were used to reverse transcribe the RNA input (about 0.45 to 1 ug). TCRdb used MiXCR to reprocess the immunoSEQ multiplex PCR reads, holding one entry per CDR3 protein. Among under 150,000 distinct CDR3 sequences listed, under 95% were seen once. There are a few counts of this clonotype. Its antigen remains unknown. It was negative isolation that provided the CD8+ and CD4+ T cells, whereas TEMRA cells were enriched by FACS. V was trimmed by 7 bases and J by 2 bases, leaving 17 bases between them. The CDR3 contains 15 residues. CDR1 and CDR2 from the germline V gene are MNHNS and SASEGT.

The receptor was derived from a human donor with multiple sclerosis. V and J are TRBV6-1 and TRBJ1-2; D possibly corresponds to TRBD1 (5 bases). Material for sequencing was CD8+ T cells from PBMCs. The CDR3 protein is CASTAARGSNYGYTF. CDR3 nucleotide sequence: TGTGCCAGCACTGCGGCCCGGGGGTCCAACTATGGCTACACCTTC.